The subject of this entry is one T cell receptor beta chain. Germline V gives CDR1 KGHSH, CDR2 LQKENI. This CDR3 has 16 amino acids. Unmatched junction bases numbered 11, after V lost 6 bases and J lost 4 bases. These data belong to a study of cytomegalovirus exposure and HLA in healthy donors. TCRdb's table, derived via immunoSEQ multiplex PCR, lists solely in-frame clones and lacks some. The repertoire includes 130,000 to 150,000 clones, 80% to 90% of them detected once, and roughly 4.8% sits in the top ten. This clonotype was obtained from a man between 18 and 29 years old in good health and CMV-seropositive. The specimen sequenced was PBMCs. The genes are TRBV18 and TRBJ1-1; TRBD1 agrees at 10 bases. The CDR3 region is CASSPRQGAEGTEAFF. The CDR3 nucleotides are TGTGCCAGCTCCCCAAGACAGGGGGCCGAGGGCACTGAAGCTTTCTTT.